This is a list of T cell receptor beta chains from one sample in a study of CD8 T cells in Susac syndrome. TCRdb reanalysed the immunoSEQ multiplex PCR reads using MiXCR and keeps one entry per CDR3 protein. The repertoire includes about 200,000 distinct CDR3 sequences, approximately 95% of them detected once, and approximately 0.094% sits in the top ten. The sample taken for sequencing was CD4+ T cells from PBMCs. These receptors were obtained from a human donor in good health. The CDR3 runs from the conserved cysteine through the conserved F or W. A D gene is named only where the DNA matches it firmly.

v_call: TRBV3-1; j_call: TRBJ1-2; d_call: TRBD1; cdr3_aa: CASSQGGTGEGYTF; cdr3_nt: TGTGCCAGCAGCCAAGGCGGGACAGGAGAAGGCTACACCTTC
v_call: TRBV7-8; j_call: TRBJ2-2; d_call: -; cdr3_aa: CASTPQLRANTGELFF; cdr3_nt: TGTGCCAGCACCCCCCAACTGAGGGCCAACACCGGGGAGCTGTTTTTT
v_call: TRBV23-1; j_call: TRBJ1-5; d_call: -; cdr3_aa: CASSPRLNKGPQHF; cdr3_nt: TGCGCCAGCAGTCCACGTTTGAACAAAGGGCCCCAGCATTTT
v_call: TRBV29-1; j_call: TRBJ2-2; d_call: -; cdr3_aa: CSVGGGGELFF; cdr3_nt: TGCAGCGTTGGGGGTGGCGGGGAGCTGTTTTTT
v_call: TRBV28; j_call: TRBJ2-3; d_call: -; cdr3_aa: CASAGGGDTQYF; cdr3_nt: TGTGCCAGCGCTGGGGGCGGAGATACGCAGTATTTT
v_call: TRBV29-1; j_call: TRBJ1-1; d_call: -; cdr3_aa: CSVVGTVHLEAFF; cdr3_nt: TGCAGCGTTGTGGGGACGGTACATCTTGAAGCTTTCTTT
v_call: TRBV7-9; j_call: TRBJ2-5; d_call: TRBD2; cdr3_aa: CASSIRLAVQETQYF; cdr3_nt: TGTGCCAGCAGCATCCGACTAGCGGTACAAGAGACCCAGTACTTC
v_call: TRBV29-1; j_call: TRBJ2-7; d_call: -; cdr3_aa: CSVLRGGGEQYF; cdr3_nt: TGCAGCGTCCTTCGTGGAGGGGGCGAGCAGTACTTC
v_call: TRBV24-1; j_call: TRBJ2-5; d_call: -; cdr3_aa: CATSVMWGFEGQETQYF; cdr3_nt: TGTGCCACCAGTGTAATGTGGGGCTTCGAGGGGCAAGAGACCCAGTACTTC
v_call: TRBV3-1; j_call: TRBJ2-1; d_call: -; cdr3_aa: CASSSSRPGSYNEQFF; cdr3_nt: TGTGCCAGCAGCTCGTCCCGCCCGGGCTCCTACAATGAGCAGTTCTTC
v_call: TRBV20-1; j_call: TRBJ2-1; d_call: TRBD1; cdr3_aa: CSVLGGLGQGSNEQFF; cdr3_nt: TGCAGTGTTCTGGGGGGCCTGGGACAGGGGTCGAATGAGCAGTTCTTC
v_call: TRBV10-3; j_call: TRBJ2-2; d_call: -; cdr3_aa: CAISELDVAGELFF; cdr3_nt: TGTGCCATCAGTGAGCTGGACGTAGCCGGGGAGCTGTTTTTT
v_call: TRBV25-1; j_call: TRBJ1-1; d_call: -; cdr3_aa: CASSEGTLQAFF; cdr3_nt: TGTGCCAGCAGTGAAGGCACCCTCCAAGCTTTCTTT
v_call: TRBV20-1; j_call: TRBJ2-7; d_call: TRBD1; cdr3_aa: CSARDPTGKVAEQYF; cdr3_nt: TGCAGTGCTAGAGACCCGACAGGGAAGGTCGCCGAGCAGTACTTC
v_call: TRBV27; j_call: TRBJ1-2; d_call: -; cdr3_aa: CASSFRDRYGYTF; cdr3_nt: TGTGCCAGCAGCTTCAGGGACCGCTATGGCTACACCTTC
v_call: TRBV13; j_call: TRBJ2-7; d_call: -; cdr3_aa: CASSFGQGYEQYF; cdr3_nt: TGTGCCAGCAGCTTCGGGCAGGGTTACGAGCAGTACTTC
v_call: TRBV2; j_call: TRBJ2-5; d_call: TRBD2; cdr3_aa: CASSSGLAGGQETQYF; cdr3_nt: TGTGCCAGCAGTTCTGGACTAGCGGGGGGCCAAGAGACCCAGTACTTC
v_call: TRBV29-1; j_call: TRBJ2-1; d_call: -; cdr3_aa: CSVDGPLRRGVDEQFF; cdr3_nt: TGCAGCGTCGACGGCCCACTCCGCAGGGGGGTCGATGAGCAGTTCTTC
v_call: TRBV29-1; j_call: TRBJ2-3; d_call: -; cdr3_aa: CSVATGWGKDTQYF; cdr3_nt: TGCAGCGTTGCTACAGGGTGGGGTAAAGATACGCAGTATTTT
v_call: TRBV25-1; j_call: TRBJ1-2; d_call: -; cdr3_aa: CASSGQLNGYTF; cdr3_nt: TGTGCCAGCTCCGGACAGTTGAATGGCTACACCTTC
v_call: TRBV3-1; j_call: TRBJ1-1; d_call: -; cdr3_aa: CASSQGRHTEAFF; cdr3_nt: TGTGCCAGCAGCCAGGGACGGCACACTGAAGCTTTCTTT
v_call: TRBV7-6; j_call: TRBJ2-1; d_call: -; cdr3_aa: CASSSHEGEQFF; cdr3_nt: TGTGCCAGCAGTAGTCATGAGGGGGAGCAGTTCTTC
v_call: TRBV29-1; j_call: TRBJ2-2; d_call: TRBD2; cdr3_aa: CSVEGLAGQMNTGELFF; cdr3_nt: TGCAGCGTTGAAGGACTAGCGGGGCAGATGAACACCGGGGAGCTGTTTTTT
v_call: TRBV19; j_call: TRBJ2-1; d_call: -; cdr3_aa: CASSIGGYLYNEQFF; cdr3_nt: TGTGCCAGTAGTATCGGTGGGTACCTCTACAATGAGCAGTTCTTC
v_call: TRBV12-3/TRBV12-4; j_call: TRBJ2-2; d_call: -; cdr3_aa: CASSLLAGELFF; cdr3_nt: TGTGCCAGCAGTTTGTTGGCCGGGGAGCTGTTTTTT
v_call: TRBV20-1; j_call: TRBJ1-5; d_call: TRBD1; cdr3_aa: CSARSQGDQPQHF; cdr3_nt: TGCAGTGCTAGGAGTCAGGGGGATCAGCCCCAGCATTTT